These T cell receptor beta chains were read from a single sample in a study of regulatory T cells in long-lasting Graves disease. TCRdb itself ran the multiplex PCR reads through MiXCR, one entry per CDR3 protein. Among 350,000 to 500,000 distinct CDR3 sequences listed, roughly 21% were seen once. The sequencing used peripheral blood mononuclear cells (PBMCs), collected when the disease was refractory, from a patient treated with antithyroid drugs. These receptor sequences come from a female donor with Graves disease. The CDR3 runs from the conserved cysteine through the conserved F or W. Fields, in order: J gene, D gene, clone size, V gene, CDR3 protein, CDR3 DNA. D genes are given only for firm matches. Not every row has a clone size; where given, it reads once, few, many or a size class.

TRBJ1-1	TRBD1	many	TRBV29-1	CSVHWGQGVTEAFF	TGCAGCGTTCACTGGGGACAGGGGGTCACTGAAGCTTTCTTT
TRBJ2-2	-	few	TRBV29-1	CSVDWKNTGELFF	TGCAGCGTTGACTGGAAGAACACCGGGGAGCTGTTTTTT
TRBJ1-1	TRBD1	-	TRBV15	CATSGTGGWQWGAFF	TGTGCCACCAGCGGGACAGGGGGATGGCAGTGGGGAGCTTTCTTT
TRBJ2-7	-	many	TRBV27	CASSQIRGGAYEQYF	TGTGCCAGCAGTCAGATCCGGGGCGGAGCCTACGAGCAGTACTTC
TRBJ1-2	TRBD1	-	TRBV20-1	CSASTGGYGYTF	TGCAGTGCTAGCACAGGGGGCTATGGCTACACCTTC
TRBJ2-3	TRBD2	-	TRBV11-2	CASSLGTSGITGDTQYF	TGTGCCAGCAGCCTTGGGACTAGCGGGATCACGGGAGATACGCAGTATTTT
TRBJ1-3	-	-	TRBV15	CATSRDRRHHEGNTIYF	TGTGCCACCAGCAGAGATAGGCGCCACCACGAGGGAAACACCATATATTTT
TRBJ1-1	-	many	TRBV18	CASFGQTMNTEAFF	TGTGCCAGCTTCGGACAGACAATGAACACTGAAGCTTTCTTT
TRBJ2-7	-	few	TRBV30	CAWSVSLGEQYF	TGTGCCTGGAGTGTATCCTTGGGCGAGCAGTACTTC
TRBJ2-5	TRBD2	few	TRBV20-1	CSATSSGSIETQYF	TGCAGTGCTACTTCTAGCGGGAGTATAGAGACCCAGTACTTC
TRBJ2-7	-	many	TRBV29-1	CSVWDNEGMQYF	TGCAGCGTGTGGGATAACGAGGGGATGCAGTACTTC
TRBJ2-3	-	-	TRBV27	CASSFAADTQYF	TGTGCCAGCAGTTTCGCGGCAGATACGCAGTATTTT
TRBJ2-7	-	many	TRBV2	CASKNTGSANEQYF	TGTGCCAGCAAGAACACAGGGTCAGCCAACGAGCAGTACTTC
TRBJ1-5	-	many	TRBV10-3	CAISETTASRQPQHF	TGTGCCATCAGTGAGACGACAGCGAGCAGACAGCCCCAGCATTTT
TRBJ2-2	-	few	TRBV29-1	CSVVGRTGELFF	TGCAGCGTTGTTGGTCGAACCGGGGAGCTGTTTTTT
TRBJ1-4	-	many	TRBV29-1	CSVEVAGALDNEKLFF	TGCAGCGTTGAAGTCGCGGGGGCCCTCGATAATGAAAAACTGTTTTTT
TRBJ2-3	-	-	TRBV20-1	CSARDLADTQYF	TGCAGTGCTAGAGATCTGGCAGATACGCAGTATTTT
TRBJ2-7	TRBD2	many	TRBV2	CASKPTTSPFYEQYF	TGTGCCAGCAAACCCACGACTAGCCCCTTCTACGAGCAGTACTTC
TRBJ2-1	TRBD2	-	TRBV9	CASSVASGSVNEQFF	TGTGCCAGCAGCGTGGCTAGCGGGAGTGTGAATGAGCAGTTCTTC
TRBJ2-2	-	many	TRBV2	CASSESTGITGELFF	TGTGCCAGCAGTGAGAGTACCGGAATCACCGGGGAGCTGTTTTTT
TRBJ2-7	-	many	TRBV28	CASSFGGAHEQYF	TGTGCCAGCAGTTTCGGCGGGGCCCACGAGCAGTACTTC
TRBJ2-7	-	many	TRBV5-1	CASSLEQSPPYEQYF	TGCGCCAGCAGCTTGGAACAGTCACCTCCCTACGAGCAGTACTTC
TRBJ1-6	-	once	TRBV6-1	CASRTDHYNSPLHF	TGTGCCAGCAGGACAGACCACTATAATTCACCCCTCCACTTT
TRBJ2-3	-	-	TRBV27	CASSFREGDTQYF	TGTGCCAGCAGTTTTCGCGAGGGGGATACGCAGTATTTT
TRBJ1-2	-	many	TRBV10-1	CASSETVSGNYTF	TGCGCCAGCAGTGAGACCGTTTCGGGTAACTACACCTTC
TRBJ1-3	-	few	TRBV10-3	CAISEGGQAGNTIYF	TGTGCCATCAGTGAAGGGGGGCAGGCTGGAAACACCATATATTTT
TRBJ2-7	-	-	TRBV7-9	CASSLGQPLDYEQYF	TGTGCCAGCAGCCTTGGACAGCCCCTTGACTACGAGCAGTACTTC
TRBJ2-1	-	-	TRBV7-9	CASSPLPDQNEQFF	TGTGCCAGCAGCCCCCTCCCAGACCAGAATGAGCAGTTCTTC
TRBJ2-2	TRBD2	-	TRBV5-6	CASSRGLAGHTGELFF	TGTGCCAGCAGCAGGGGACTAGCGGGACACACCGGGGAGCTGTTTTTT